The 18 T cell receptor beta chains reported below all come from one sample, sequenced in a study of cytomegalovirus exposure and HLA in healthy donors. The PCR made use of 60 Vbeta and 13 Jbeta primers. Profiled with immunoSEQ multiplex PCR; TCRdb holds only in-frame clones, not every one. Recorded for this sample: over 80,000 clones. Sequenced input: PBMCs. The receptor source for this set is a girl aged 10 to 17 in good health and CMV-seropositive.

The genes are TRBV9 and TRBJ2-2; TRBD2 agrees at 10 bases. Germline lookup yields CDR1 SGDLS and CDR2 YYNGEE. The CDR3 length is 16 residues. The junction had 6 bases not matched to a gene; V was cut back by 2 bases and J by 5 bases. The CDR3 DNA reads TGTGCCAGCAGCGTGATAGCGGGGGGCATAACCGGGGAGCTGTTTTTT. Its protein product is CASSVIAGGITGELFF.

The chain combines TRBV5-4 with TRBJ2-6, with D maybe TRBD1 (5 bases). This CDR3 is 16 amino acids long. Germline V gives CDR1 SGHNT, CDR2 YYREEE (reference sequence). The V end lost 4 bases, the J end lost 0 bases, and 11 bases lay between the germline ends. Written as DNA, the CDR3 is TGTGCCAGCAGCCCCGACAGCATCTCTGGGGCCAACGTCCTGACTTTC. It codes for CASSPDSISGANVLTF.

The chain recombines TRBV27 with TRBJ2-1; 9 bases align to TRBD1. Per the germline V gene, CDR1 is MNHEY and CDR2 is SMNVEV (reference sequence). J was trimmed by 9 bases and V by 4 bases; bases with no gene match: 10. This CDR3 is 15 amino acids long. The CDR3 sequence: CASSSIRDRDGEQFF. CDR3 DNA sequence: TGTGCCAGCAGTTCTATAAGGGACAGGGACGGTGAGCAGTTCTTC.

This sequence joins TRBV29-1 and TRBJ2-3, with 10 nucleotides matching TRBD2. The CDR3 totals 14 residues. J was trimmed by 1 base and V by 7 bases; bases with no gene match: 5. Germline CDR1 and CDR2: SQVTM and ANQGSEA. This CDR3 is CSGGTSERTDTQYF. The CDR3 bases are TGCAGCGGCGGGACTAGCGAACGCACAGATACGCAGTATTTT.

The chain combines TRBV6-5 with TRBJ1-2; TRBD1 agrees at 11 bases. The V gene end was trimmed by 6 bases and the J gene end by 2 bases; junction bases not matched to a gene: 5. The CDR3 is 15 amino acids. Germline V gene lookup returns CDR1 MNHEY and CDR2 SVGAGI. The CDR3 region has the DNA TGTGCCAGCAGCCGGACAGGGGGCGTCAACTATGGCTACACCTTC. It is translated as CASSRTGGVNYGYTF.

The CDR3 region has the DNA TGTGCCAGTAGTAGACAGAGTAATGAGCAGTTCTTC. Its protein product is CASSRQSNEQFF. This chain connects TRBV19 to TRBJ2-1, with D maybe TRBD1 (5 bases). Germline CDR1 LNHDA, CDR2 SQIVND (reference sequence). Trimming pared 4 bases from V and 7 bases from J, leaving 8 bases between. The CDR3 length is 12 residues.

J is TRBJ1-3 and V is TRBV5-1; D possibly corresponds to TRBD1 (6 bases). CDR3 size: 14 residues. Deletions cut 4 bases from V and 2 bases from J, with 10 bases between. Germline assignment: CDR1 SGHRS and CDR2 YFSETQ. The CDR3 region has the DNA TGCGCCAGCAGCCACCAGGGGACTGGAAACACCATATATTTT. It codes for CASSHQGTGNTIYF.

J is TRBJ2-5 and V is TRBV13; 9 bases agree with TRBD1. Germline CDR1 reads PRHDT; CDR2 reads FYEKMQ (reference sequence). The CDR3 has 18 amino acids. V trimming: 4 bases; J trimming: 0 bases; junction bases outside the gene matches: 12. Here the CDR3 DNA reads TGTGCCAGCAGCTCCCTGGCAGGGACAGGGACCTACCAAGAGACCCAGTACTTC. This codes for CASSSLAGTGTYQETQYF.

The chain has TRBV5-5 and TRBJ2-2; weak D call: TRBD2 (5 bases). With 4 bases removed from V and 2 bases from J, the gap between germline ends came to 9 bases. Germline CDR1 reads SGHKS; CDR2 reads YYEKEE (reference sequence). The CDR3 is 14 amino acids. CDR3 nucleotide sequence: TGTGCCAGCAGCCCAGGACTCAACACCGGGGAGCTGTTTTTT. This gives the protein CASSPGLNTGELFF.

The rearrangement joins TRBV19 to TRBJ1-1; TRBD1 aligns across 10 bases. V lost 6 bases, J lost 7 bases, and 11 bases stayed unmatched. The CDR3 runs to 15 residues. CDR1 and CDR2 (germline): LNHDA, SQIVND (reference sequence). The CDR3 DNA reads as TGTGCCAGTAGGGTGTCCGGGACAGGGGTAAATGAAGCTTTCTTT. Encoded protein: CASRVSGTGVNEAFF.

The rearrangement links TRBV21-1 to TRBJ2-7; the D segment call TRBD2 is taken from the table without a DNA check. TRBV21-1 is designated a pseudogene. The CDR3 runs to 16 residues. CDR3 sequence reads: CARRYLLPGLADKEYV. The DNA of the CDR3 is TGTGCCAGGAGATATCTACTACCGGGACTAGCGGATAAGGAGTACGTC.

This chain joins TRBV18 and TRBJ1-5, with D perhaps matching TRBD1 (6 bases). The V end was cut by 8 bases, the J end by 5 bases, with 16 bases between. Germline loops: CDR1 KGHSH, CDR2 LQKENI. There are 14 residues in the CDR3. The CDR3 loop reads CASAPQGPDQPQHF. CDR3 bases: TGTGCCAGCGCGCCCCAGGGGCCGGATCAGCCCCAGCATTTT. Filled out from reference TRBV18 and TRBJ1-5, the complete variable domain reads NAGVMQNPRHLVRRRGQEARLRCSPMKGHSHVYWYRQLPEEGLKFMVYLQKENIIDESGMPKERFSAEFPKEGPSILRIQQVVRGDSAAYFCASAPQGPDQPQHFGDGTRLSIL.

A word on this clone: The same CDR3 also results from other DNA sequences found in this sample. The chain employs TRBV6-1 and TRBJ2-7; maybe TRBD1 (5 bases). CDR1 is MNHNS and CDR2 is SASEGT in the germline V gene. Trimming removed 5 bases from V and 5 bases from J, with 13 bases in between. The CDR3 is 13 amino acids. Here the CDR3 reads CASSLTDTHEQYV. For the CDR3, the DNA is TGTGCCAGCAGTCTAACGGACACGCACGAGCAGTACGTC.

The chain links TRBV7-2 to TRBJ2-7, with no clear D. The germline V and J ends were trimmed by 2 bases and 2 bases, with 7 bases remaining between them. The CDR3 extends over 13 amino acids. The germline gives CDR1 SGHTA, CDR2 FQGNSA. In DNA form, the CDR3 reads TGTGCCAGCAGCTTAACAGCCACCTACGAGCAGTACTTC. Its protein product is CASSLTATYEQYF.

The rearrangement uses TRBV9 and TRBJ2-1; 8 bases match TRBD1. CDR1 is SGDLS and CDR2 is YYNGEE in the germline V gene. The CDR3 is 15 residues long. V gave up 4 bases and J gave up 2 bases; unmatched junction bases: 5. CDR3 loop: CASSPRQGTYNEQFF. In DNA form, the CDR3 reads TGTGCCAGCAGCCCTCGACAGGGGACCTACAATGAGCAGTTCTTC. Drawing the rest from reference TRBV9 and TRBJ2-1, the complete variable domain is DSGVTQTPKHLITATGQRVTLRCSPRSGDLSVYWYQQSLDQGLQFLIQYYNGEERAKGNILERFSAQQFPDLHSELNLSSLELGDSALYFCASSPRQGTYNEQFFGPGTRLTVL.

The J gene is TRBJ2-2, the V gene TRBV7-9; D ambiguous. Germline loops: CDR1 SEHNR, CDR2 FQNEAQ (reference sequence). Trimming took off 5 bases at V and 6 bases at J, with 7 bases between the two ends. The CDR3 spans 12 residues. This CDR3 reads CASSNLSGELFF. Here the CDR3 DNA reads TGTGCCAGCAGCAACTTATCCGGGGAGCTGTTTTTT.

The chain couples TRBV7-6 to TRBJ2-1, with 11 positions matching TRBD1. CDR1 and CDR2 (germline): SGHVS, FNYEAQ. The CDR3 extends over 16 amino acids. With 1 base clipped from V and 7 bases from J, the junction kept 6 bases outside the gene matches. The CDR3 DNA reads as TGTGCCAGCAGCTTAGGGACAGGGGGCCGGGAAAATGAGCAGTTCTTC. Its protein product is CASSLGTGGRENEQFF.

V and J are TRBV5-1 and TRBJ2-2; TRBD2 matches at 12 bases. The trim removed 3 bases at V and 4 bases at J, leaving 10 bases unmatched. In germline, CDR1 is SGHRS, CDR2 YFSETQ. The CDR3 consists of 18 residues. The CDR3 here is CASSSLAGGQRGTGELFF. In DNA, the CDR3 is TGCGCCAGCAGCTCCCTAGCGGGGGGGCAGAGGGGCACCGGGGAGCTGTTTTTT.